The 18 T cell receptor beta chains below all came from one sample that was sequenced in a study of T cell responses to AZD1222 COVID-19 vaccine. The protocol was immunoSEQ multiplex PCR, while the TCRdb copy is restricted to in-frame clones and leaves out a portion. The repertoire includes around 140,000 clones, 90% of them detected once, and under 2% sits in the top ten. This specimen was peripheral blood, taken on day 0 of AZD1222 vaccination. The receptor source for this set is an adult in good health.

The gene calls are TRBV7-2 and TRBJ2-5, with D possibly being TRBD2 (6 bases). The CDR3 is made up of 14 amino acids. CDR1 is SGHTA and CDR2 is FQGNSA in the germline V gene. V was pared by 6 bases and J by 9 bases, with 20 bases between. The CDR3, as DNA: TGTGCCAGCAGGGTTGGGACTGGCAAGAGGGCCCAGTACTTC. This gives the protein CASRVGTGKRAQYF.

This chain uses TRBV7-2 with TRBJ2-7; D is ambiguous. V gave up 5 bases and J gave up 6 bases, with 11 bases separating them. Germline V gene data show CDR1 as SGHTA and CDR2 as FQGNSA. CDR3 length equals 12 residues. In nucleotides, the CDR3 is TGTGCCAGCAGCCCCCGAAGTGTCGAGCAGTACTTC. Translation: CASSPRSVEQYF.

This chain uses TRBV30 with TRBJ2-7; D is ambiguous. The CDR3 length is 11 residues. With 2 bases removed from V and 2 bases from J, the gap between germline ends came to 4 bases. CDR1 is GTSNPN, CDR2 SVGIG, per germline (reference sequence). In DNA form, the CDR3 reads TGTGCCTGGAGTAGTCCCTACGAGCAGTACTTC. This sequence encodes CAWSSPYEQYF.

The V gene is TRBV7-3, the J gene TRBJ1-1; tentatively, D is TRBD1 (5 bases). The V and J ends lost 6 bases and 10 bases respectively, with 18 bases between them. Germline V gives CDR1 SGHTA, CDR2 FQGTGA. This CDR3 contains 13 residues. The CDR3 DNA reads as TGTGCCAGCAGGTTCCGGGACTTAGAGGGAGCTTTCTTT. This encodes CASRFRDLEGAFF.

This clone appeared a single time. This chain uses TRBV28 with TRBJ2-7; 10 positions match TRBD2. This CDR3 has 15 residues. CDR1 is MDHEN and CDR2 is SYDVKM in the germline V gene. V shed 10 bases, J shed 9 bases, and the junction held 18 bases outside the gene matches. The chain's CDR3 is CATGAGGPQRRVQYF. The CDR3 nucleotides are TGTGCCACTGGAGCGGGAGGGCCACAACGACGGGTGCAGTACTTC.

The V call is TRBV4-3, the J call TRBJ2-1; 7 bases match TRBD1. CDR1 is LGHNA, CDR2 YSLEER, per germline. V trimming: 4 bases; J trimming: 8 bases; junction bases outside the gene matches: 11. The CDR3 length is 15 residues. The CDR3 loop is CASSPKTGFSYEQFF. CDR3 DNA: TGCGCCAGCAGCCCGAAGACAGGGTTTAGCTATGAGCAGTTCTTC.

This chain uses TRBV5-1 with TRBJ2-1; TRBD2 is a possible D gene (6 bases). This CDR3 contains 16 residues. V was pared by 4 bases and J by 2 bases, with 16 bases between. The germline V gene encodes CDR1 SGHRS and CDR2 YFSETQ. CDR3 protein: CASSLAGLATYNEQFF. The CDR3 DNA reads TGCGCCAGCAGCCTGGCGGGGCTAGCCACCTACAATGAGCAGTTCTTC.

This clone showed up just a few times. DNA for the CDR3: TGTGCCATCCCAGGGCTTGCAGGACGGTACTTC. Translating it yields CAIPGLAGRYF. This chain links TRBV6-4 with TRBJ2-7; possible D gene TRBD1, 5 bases. V was shortened by 10 bases and J by 12 bases, with 19 bases between the two germline ends. From germline, CDR1 is MRHNA and CDR2 SNTAGT. The CDR3 sequence is 11 residues long.

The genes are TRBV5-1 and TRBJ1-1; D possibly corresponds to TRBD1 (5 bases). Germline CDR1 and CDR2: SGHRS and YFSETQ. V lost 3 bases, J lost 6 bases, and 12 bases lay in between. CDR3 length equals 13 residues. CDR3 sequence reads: CASSSGGRPEAFF. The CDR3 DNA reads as TGCGCCAGCAGCTCGGGGGGGAGGCCTGAAGCTTTCTTT.

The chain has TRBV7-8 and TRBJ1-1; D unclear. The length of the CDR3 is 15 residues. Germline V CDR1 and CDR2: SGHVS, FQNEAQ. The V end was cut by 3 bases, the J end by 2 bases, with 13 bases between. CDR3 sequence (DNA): TGTGCCAGCAGCTTCGTAATTGGGGTCAACACTGAAGCTTTCTTT. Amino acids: CASSFVIGVNTEAFF.

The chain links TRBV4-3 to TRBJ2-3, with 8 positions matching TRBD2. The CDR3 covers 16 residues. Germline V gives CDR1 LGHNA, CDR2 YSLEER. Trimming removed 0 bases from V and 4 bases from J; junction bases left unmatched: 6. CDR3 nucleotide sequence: TGCGCCAGCAGCCAAGATACGGGGGGGTTCGCAGATACGCAGTATTTT. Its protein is CASSQDTGGFADTQYF.

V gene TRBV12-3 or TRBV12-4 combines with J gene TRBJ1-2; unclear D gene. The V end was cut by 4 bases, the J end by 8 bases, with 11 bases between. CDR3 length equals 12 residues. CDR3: CASSSFPGGYTF. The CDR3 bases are TGTGCCAGCAGTTCATTCCCGGGGGGCTACACCTTC.

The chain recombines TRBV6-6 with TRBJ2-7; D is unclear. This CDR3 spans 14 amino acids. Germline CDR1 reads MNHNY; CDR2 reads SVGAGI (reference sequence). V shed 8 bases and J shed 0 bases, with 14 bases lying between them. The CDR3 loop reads CASSLQTTSYEQYF. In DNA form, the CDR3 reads TGTGCCAGCTCCCTTCAGACGACCTCCTACGAGCAGTACTTC.

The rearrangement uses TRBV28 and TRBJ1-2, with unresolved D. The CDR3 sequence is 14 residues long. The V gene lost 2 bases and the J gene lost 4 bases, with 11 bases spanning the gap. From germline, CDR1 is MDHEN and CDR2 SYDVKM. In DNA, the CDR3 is TGTGCCAGCAGTTTAATGCCCAGGAGCTATGGCTACACCTTC. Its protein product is CASSLMPRSYGYTF.

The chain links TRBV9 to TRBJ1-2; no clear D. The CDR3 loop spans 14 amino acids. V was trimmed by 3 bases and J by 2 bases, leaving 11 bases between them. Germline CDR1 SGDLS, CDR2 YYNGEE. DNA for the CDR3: TGTGCCAGCAGCGCCGAGGCCATAAACTATGGCTACACCTTC. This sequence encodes CASSAEAINYGYTF.

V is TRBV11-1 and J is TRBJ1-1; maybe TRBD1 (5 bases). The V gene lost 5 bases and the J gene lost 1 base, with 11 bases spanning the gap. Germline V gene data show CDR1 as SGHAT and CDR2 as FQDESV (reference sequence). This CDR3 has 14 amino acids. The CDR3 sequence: CASSLDMSNTEAFF. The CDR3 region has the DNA TGTGCCAGCAGCCTGGACATGTCGAACACTGAAGCTTTCTTT.

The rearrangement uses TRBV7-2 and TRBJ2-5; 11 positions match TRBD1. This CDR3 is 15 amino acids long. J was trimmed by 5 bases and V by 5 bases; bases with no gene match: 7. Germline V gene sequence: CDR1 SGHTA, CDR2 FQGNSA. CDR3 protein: CASSTGQGAQETQYF. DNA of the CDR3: TGTGCCAGCAGCACAGGACAGGGGGCACAGGAGACCCAGTACTTC. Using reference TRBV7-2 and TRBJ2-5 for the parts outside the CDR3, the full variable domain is GAGVSQSPSNKVTEKGKDVELRCDPISGHTALYWYRQSLGQGLEFLIYFQGNSAPDKSGLPSDRFSAERTGGSVSTLTIQRTQQEDSAVYLCASSTGQGAQETQYFGPGTRLLVL.

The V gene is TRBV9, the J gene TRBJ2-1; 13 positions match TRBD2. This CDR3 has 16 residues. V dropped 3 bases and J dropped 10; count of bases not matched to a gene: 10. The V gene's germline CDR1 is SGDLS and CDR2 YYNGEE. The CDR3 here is CASSAKKGLAGIEQFF. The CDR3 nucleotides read TGTGCCAGCAGCGCCAAGAAGGGACTAGCGGGAATCGAGCAGTTCTTC. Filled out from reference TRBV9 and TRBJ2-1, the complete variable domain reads DSGVTQTPKHLITATGQRVTLRCSPRSGDLSVYWYQQSLDQGLQFLIQYYNGEERAKGNILERFSAQQFPDLHSELNLSSLELGDSALYFCASSAKKGLAGIEQFFGPGTRLTVL.